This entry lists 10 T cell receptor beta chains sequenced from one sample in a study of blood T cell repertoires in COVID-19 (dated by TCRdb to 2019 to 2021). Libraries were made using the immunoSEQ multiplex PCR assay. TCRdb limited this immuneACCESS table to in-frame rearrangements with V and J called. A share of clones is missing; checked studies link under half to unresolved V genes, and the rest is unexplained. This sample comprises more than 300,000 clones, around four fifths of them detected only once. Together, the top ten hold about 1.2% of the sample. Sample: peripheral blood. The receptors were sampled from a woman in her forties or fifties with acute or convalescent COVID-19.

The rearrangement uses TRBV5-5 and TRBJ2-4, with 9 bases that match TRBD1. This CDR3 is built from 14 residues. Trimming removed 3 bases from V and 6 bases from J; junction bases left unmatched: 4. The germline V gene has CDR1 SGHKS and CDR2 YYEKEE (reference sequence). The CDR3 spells CASSSLTGGNIQYF. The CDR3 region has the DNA TGTGCCAGCAGCTCCCTGACAGGGGGAAACATTCAGTACTTC.

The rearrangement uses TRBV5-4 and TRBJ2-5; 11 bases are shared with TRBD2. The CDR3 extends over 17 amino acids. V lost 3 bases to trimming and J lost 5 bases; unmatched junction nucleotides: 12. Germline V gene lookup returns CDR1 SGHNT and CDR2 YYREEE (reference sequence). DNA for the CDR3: TGTGCCAGCAGCTGGGGGCTAGCGGGGGGCAGTGTGGAGACCCAGTACTTC. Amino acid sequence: CASSWGLAGGSVETQYF.

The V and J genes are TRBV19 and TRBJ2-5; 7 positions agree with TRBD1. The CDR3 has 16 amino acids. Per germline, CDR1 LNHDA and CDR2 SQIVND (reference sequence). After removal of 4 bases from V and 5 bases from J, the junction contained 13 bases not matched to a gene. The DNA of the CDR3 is TGTGCCAGTAGTACTCGGACAGGCGCGTGGGCGGAGACCCAGTACTTC. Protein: CASSTRTGAWAETQYF. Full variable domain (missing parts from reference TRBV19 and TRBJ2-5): DGGITQSPKYLFRKEGQNVTLSCEQNLNHDAMYWYRQDPGQGLRLIYYSQIVNDFQKGDIAEGYSVSREKKESFPLTVTSAQKNPTAFYLCASSTRTGAWAETQYFGPGTRLLVL.

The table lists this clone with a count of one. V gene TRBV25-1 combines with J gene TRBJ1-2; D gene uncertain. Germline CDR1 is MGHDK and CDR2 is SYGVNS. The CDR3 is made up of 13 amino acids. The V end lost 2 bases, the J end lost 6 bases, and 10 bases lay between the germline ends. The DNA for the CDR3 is TGTGCCAGCAGTGAACCCGGACTGGATGGCTACACCTTC. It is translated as CASSEPGLDGYTF.

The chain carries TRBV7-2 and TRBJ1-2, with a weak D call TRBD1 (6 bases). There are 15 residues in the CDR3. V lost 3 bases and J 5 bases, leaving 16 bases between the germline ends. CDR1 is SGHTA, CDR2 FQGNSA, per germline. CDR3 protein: CASSFGYGGLYGYTF. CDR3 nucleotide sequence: TGTGCCAGCAGCTTTGGGTACGGGGGGCTTTATGGCTACACCTTC.

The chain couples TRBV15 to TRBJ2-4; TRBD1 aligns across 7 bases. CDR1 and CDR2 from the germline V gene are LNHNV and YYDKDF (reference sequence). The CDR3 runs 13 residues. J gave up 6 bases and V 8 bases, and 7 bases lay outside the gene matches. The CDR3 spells CATDPGGGNIQYF. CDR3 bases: TGTGCCACCGACCCAGGGGGTGGAAACATTCAGTACTTC.

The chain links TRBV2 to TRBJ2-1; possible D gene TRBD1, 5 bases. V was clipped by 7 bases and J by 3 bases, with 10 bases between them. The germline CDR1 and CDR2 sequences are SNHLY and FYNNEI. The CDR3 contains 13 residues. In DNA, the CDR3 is TGTGCCAGCAACCGGCAGGGCTACAATGAGCAGTTCTTC. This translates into CASNRQGYNEQFF.

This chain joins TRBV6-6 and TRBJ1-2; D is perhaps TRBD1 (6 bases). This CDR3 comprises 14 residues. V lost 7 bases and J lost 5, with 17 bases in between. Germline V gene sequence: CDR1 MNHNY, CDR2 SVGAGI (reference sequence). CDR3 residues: CASTPSEGGYGYTF. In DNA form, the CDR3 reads TGTGCCAGCACTCCCTCGGAGGGGGGGTATGGCTACACCTTC.

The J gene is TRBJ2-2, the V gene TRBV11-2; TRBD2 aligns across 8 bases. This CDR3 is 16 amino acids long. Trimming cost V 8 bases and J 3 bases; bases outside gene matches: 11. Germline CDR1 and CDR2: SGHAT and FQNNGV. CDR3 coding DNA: TGTGCCAGCCGTGGGGGACTAGTCCTCTACACCGGGGAGCTGTTTTTT. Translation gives CASRGGLVLYTGELFF.

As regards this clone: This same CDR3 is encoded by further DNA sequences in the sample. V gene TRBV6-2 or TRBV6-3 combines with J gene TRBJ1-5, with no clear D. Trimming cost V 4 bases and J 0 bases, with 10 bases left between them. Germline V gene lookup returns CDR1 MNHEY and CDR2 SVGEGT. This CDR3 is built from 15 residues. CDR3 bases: TGTGCCAGCAGTTCTACAGACTATAGCAATCAGCCCCAGCATTTT. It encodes CASSSTDYSNQPQHF.